This passage covers 27 T cell receptor beta chains from one sample sequenced in a study of post-analysis software for immune sequencing data. General observations from the study: Patients had higher frequencies than controls of roughly 5 TRBV segments, including TRBV5-6, TRBV5-1 and TRBV20-1.

Unique molecular identifiers featured in each of the TCR beta cDNA libraries. A single record per CDR3 protein comes from TCRdb applying MiXCR to the PCR reads. The data show more than 500,000 distinct CDR3 sequences, roughly 34% seen once. These receptors have no identified antigens. The sequenced sample was blood. The receptors shown here come from a girl between 2 and 17 years old with multiple sclerosis.

This clonotype has at least ten counts. The chain carries TRBV24-1 and TRBJ2-7; D gene unclear. The CDR3 covers 12 residues. Trimming cost V 3 bases and J 3 bases, with 5 bases left between them. Germline V gene lookup returns CDR1 KGHDR and CDR2 SFDVKD. DNA for the CDR3: TGTGCCACCAGTGATGCAGGCTACGAGCAGTACTTC. It codes for CATSDAGYEQYF.

This chain uses TRBV27 with TRBJ1-2, with 7 bases aligning to TRBD1. There are 17 residues in the CDR3. The V gene's germline CDR1 is MNHEY and CDR2 SMNVEV (reference sequence). Trimming cost V 0 bases and J 7 bases; bases outside gene matches: 14. The CDR3 nucleotides read TGTGCCAGCAGTTTATCGGGGACAGCCATGCTCAGGTCTGGCTACACCTTC. Protein: CASSLSGTAMLRSGYTF.

The chain recombines TRBV11-2 with TRBJ2-1; TRBD2 matches 7 bases. The CDR3 spans 13 residues. The germline V gene has CDR1 SGHAT and CDR2 FQNNGV. V shed 4 bases and J 6 bases; nucleotides not matched to a gene: 3. The CDR3 coding sequence is TGTGCCAGCAGCTGGGGACTACCCAATGAGCAGTTCTTC. Amino acids: CASSWGLPNEQFF.

This clonotype was seen at least ten times. The chain is built from TRBV4-2 and TRBJ2-5; D is possibly TRBD2 (6 bases). This CDR3 has 14 residues. V was clipped by 4 bases and J by 5 bases, with 14 bases between them. Germline V gene lookup returns CDR1 LGHNA and CDR2 YNFKEQ. The CDR3 coding sequence is TGTGCCAGCAGCCTTGGACTAAGAGGGGAGACCCAGTACTTC. It yields the protein CASSLGLRGETQYF.

The chain uses TRBV20-1 and TRBJ1-2; 10 bases fit TRBD1. The trim removed 5 bases at V and 4 bases at J, leaving 7 bases unmatched. Germline-derived CDR1 and CDR2 are DFQATT and SNEGSKA (reference sequence). The CDR3 contains 14 residues. The CDR3 reads CSALRDRGAYGYTF. CDR3 sequence (DNA): TGCAGTGCTCTCCGGGACAGGGGTGCCTATGGCTACACCTTC.

The chain is built from TRBV7-8 and TRBJ1-1, with D possibly being TRBD1 (5 bases). Germline CDR1 SGHVS, CDR2 FQNEAQ. This CDR3 spans 16 amino acids. Trimming removed 5 bases at V and 3 bases at J, with 19 bases between. DNA for the CDR3: TGTGCCAGCAGCACCCTGACCGACAGCTTAGACACTGAAGCTTTCTTT. Its protein product is CASSTLTDSLDTEAFF.

The chain employs TRBV4-1 and TRBJ1-1; 7 bases fit TRBD1. The length of the CDR3 is 16 residues. Germline loops: CDR1 MGHRA, CDR2 YSYEKL. The V segment lost 4 bases and the J segment 3 bases; nucleotides outside the gene matches: 11. The CDR3 region is CASSPRTGGDHTEAFF. Written as DNA, the CDR3 is TGCGCCAGCAGCCCCCGGACAGGTGGTGACCACACTGAAGCTTTCTTT.

This chain uses TRBV25-1 with TRBJ2-7, with a possible D match to TRBD1 (6 bases). Germline CDR1 is MGHDK and CDR2 is SYGVNS. The CDR3 covers 16 residues. V was pared by 1 base and J by 0 bases, with 13 bases between. The CDR3 region is CASSESLPGVSYEQYF. Here the CDR3 DNA reads TGTGCCAGCAGTGAATCTCTTCCAGGGGTCTCCTACGAGCAGTACTTC.

This clonotype has more than one count but fewer than ten. The CDR3 here is CASSQLPTGGRWMSYGYTF. In DNA form, the CDR3 reads TGTGCCAGCAGCCAACTTCCGACAGGGGGGAGGTGGATGAGCTATGGCTACACCTTC. V is TRBV14 and J is TRBJ1-2, with TRBD1 matching over 9 bases. Trimming at V came to 2 bases and at J to 4 bases, leaving 17 bases not matched to a gene. The CDR3 spans 19 residues. Germline values: CDR1 SGHDN, CDR2 FVKESK.

This chain connects TRBV10-3 to TRBJ1-1, with unresolved D. Per the germline V gene, CDR1 is ENHRY and CDR2 is SYGVKD. V was shortened by 0 bases and J by 4 bases, with 12 bases between the two germline ends. The CDR3 extends over 15 amino acids. For the CDR3, the DNA is TGTGCCATCAGTGAGTCGTTAGTCACGAGCACTGAAGCTTTCTTT. Translation: CAISESLVTSTEAFF.

The CDR3 DNA reads TGCAGTGCTAGGGTGGTGAGGTCGGCCAAAAACATTCAGTACTTC. Translating it yields CSARVVRSAKNIQYF. The rearrangement uses TRBV20-1 and TRBJ2-4; D is ambiguous. V was cut by 3 bases and J by 1 base, with 13 bases left in between. CDR1 and CDR2 from the germline V gene are DFQATT and SNEGSKA (reference sequence). This CDR3 contains 15 residues.

This clonotype was recorded a few times. J is TRBJ1-2 and V is TRBV12-3 or TRBV12-4; 7 bases match TRBD1. V lost 6 bases, J lost 0 bases, and 7 bases stayed unmatched. There are 15 residues in the CDR3. The DNA for the CDR3 is TGTGCCAGCAGGGCTGGGACAGACCCTAACTATGGCTACACCTTC. Its translation is CASRAGTDPNYGYTF.

The V gene is TRBV5-1, the J gene TRBJ1-2, with TRBD1 matching over 7 bases. The germline V gene has CDR1 SGHRS and CDR2 YFSETQ. The length of the CDR3 is 15 residues. Losses at the gene ends were 5 bases for V and 5 bases for J; bases not matched to a gene: 12. DNA of the CDR3: TGCGCCAGCAGTATGTCGGGCAGGGGGAGTTATGGCTACACCTTC. Translation gives CASSMSGRGSYGYTF.

The CDR3 loop is CSASQTSGGVHTDTQYF. CDR3 sequence (DNA): TGCAGTGCTAGTCAGACTAGCGGGGGGGTCCACACAGATACGCAGTATTTT. This chain connects TRBV20-1 to TRBJ2-3; 14 bases line up with TRBD2. Losses at the gene ends were 3 bases for V and 2 bases for J; bases not matched to a gene: 7. Germline V lookup: CDR1 DFQATT, CDR2 SNEGSKA (reference sequence). The CDR3 contains 17 residues.

This clonotype was counted only a few times. J is TRBJ2-5 and V is TRBV29-1; no definite D call. The CDR3 runs 12 residues. The germline CDR1 and CDR2 sequences are SQVTM and ANQGSEA. The V gene lost 2 bases and the J gene lost 7 bases, with 11 bases spanning the gap. Written as DNA, the CDR3 is TGCAGCGTTGAACGAGCCTTCGGGACCCAGTACTTC. Residues: CSVERAFGTQYF.

This chain connects TRBV7-7 to TRBJ2-1, with TRBD1 matching 9 bases. Per the germline V gene, CDR1 is SSHAT and CDR2 is FNYEAQ (reference sequence). Unmatched junction bases numbered 6, after V lost 4 bases and J lost 2 bases. There are 16 residues in the CDR3. The CDR3 region has the DNA TGTGCCAGCAGCTCGGGACAGGGAGAAGCCTACAATGAGCAGTTCTTC. Its protein is CASSSGQGEAYNEQFF.

On this clonotype: Mismatch with germline at one junction end may stem from a read error. This chain links TRBV20-1 with TRBJ2-1, with D possibly matching TRBD2 (6 bases). Germline V lookup: CDR1 DFQATT, CDR2 SNEGSKA (reference sequence). The CDR3 covers 13 residues. The CDR3 nucleotides read TGCAGTGCATACCGGGACTCCTACAGTGAGCAGTTCTTC. Residues: CSAYRDSYSEQFF.

The V gene is TRBV5-1, the J gene TRBJ2-5; no firm D call. Trimming pared 1 base from V and 4 bases from J, leaving 11 bases between. Per germline, CDR1 SGHRS and CDR2 YFSETQ. This CDR3 has 14 residues. The CDR3 here is CASSLKGTGETQYF. For the CDR3, the DNA is TGCGCCAGCAGCTTGAAGGGAACGGGAGAGACCCAGTACTTC.

The chain is built from TRBV25-1 and TRBJ2-1; a possible D gene is TRBD2 (6 bases). CDR1 is MGHDK and CDR2 is SYGVNS in the germline V gene. V lost 4 bases to trimming and J lost 13 bases, with 17 bases between them. There are 13 residues in the CDR3. The CDR3 bases are TGTGCCAGCAGTGCCGGGACTGTCATAGTTCAGTTCTTC. Protein product: CASSAGTVIVQFF.

Comments on this clonotype: A much larger clonotype is one base distant, so this may be a read error. The chain couples TRBV29-1 to TRBJ2-1, with a possible D match to TRBD1 (7 bases). CDR3 size: 16 residues. Trimming cost V 0 bases and J 5 bases, with 17 bases left between them. The germline CDR1 and CDR2 sequences are SQVTM and ANQGSEA. CDR3 loop: CSVEDRRQGLHNEQFF. CDR3 in DNA: TGCAGCGTTGAAGATCGGCGACAGGGACTTCACAATGAGCAGTTCTTC.

This rearrangement joins TRBV7-9 to TRBJ2-5; D is possibly TRBD1 (6 bases). The CDR3 has 15 amino acids. V was cut by 2 bases and J by 2 bases, with 12 bases left in between. Germline-derived CDR1 and CDR2 are SEHNR and FQNEAQ (reference sequence). Here the CDR3 reads CASSLLGTHQETQYF. CDR3 bases: TGTGCCAGCAGCTTATTAGGGACACATCAAGAGACCCAGTACTTC.

This chain uses TRBV6-6 with TRBJ2-5, with 10 bases identical to TRBD2. This CDR3 region has 15 residues. Germline V gene sequence: CDR1 MNHNY, CDR2 SVGAGI (reference sequence). With V trimmed by 6 bases and J by 3 bases, 7 bases remained unmatched. The CDR3 sequence is CASRSASGGKETQYF. CDR3 in DNA: TGTGCCAGCAGATCGGCTAGCGGGGGAAAAGAGACCCAGTACTTC.

The V and J genes are TRBV13 and TRBJ1-1; 8 nucleotides agree with TRBD1. The CDR3 consists of 15 residues. Germline lookup yields CDR1 PRHDT and CDR2 FYEKMQ (reference sequence). Losses at the gene ends were 6 bases for V and 3 bases for J; bases not matched to a gene: 9. The CDR3 DNA is TGTGCCAGCAGATGGACCGGGACAGGCGACACTGAAGCTTTCTTT. The encoded protein is CASRWTGTGDTEAFF.

The chain couples TRBV29-1 to TRBJ2-2; the D gene is possibly TRBD1 (6 bases). Germline assignment: CDR1 SQVTM and CDR2 ANQGSEA. This CDR3 has 13 residues. Trimming removed 7 bases at V and 1 base at J, with 10 bases between. CDR3 coding DNA: TGCAGCGCTGAGGACAGGAACACCGGGGAGCTGTTTTTT. This translates into CSAEDRNTGELFF.

The sample holds one count of this clonotype. The chain recombines TRBV7-6 with TRBJ2-5, with D maybe TRBD2 (5 bases). The germline V gene has CDR1 SGHVS and CDR2 FNYEAQ. The CDR3 contains 14 residues. The V and J ends lost 2 bases and 8 bases respectively, with 15 bases between them. CDR3 region: CASSLTGGQGTQYF. CDR3 coding DNA: TGTGCCAGCAGCTTAACCGGAGGCCAAGGCACCCAGTACTTC.

The chain has TRBV18 and TRBJ2-3, with D perhaps matching TRBD2 (6 bases). The CDR3 loop spans 15 amino acids. Germline V CDR1 and CDR2: KGHSH, LQKENI. Deletions cut 8 bases from V and 1 base from J, with 16 bases between. The chain's CDR3 is CASLRSGVGTDTQYF. The CDR3 DNA reads as TGTGCCAGCCTCAGGTCGGGGGTAGGCACAGATACGCAGTATTTT. The complete variable domain, with remaining parts taken from reference TRBV18 and TRBJ2-3, reads NAGVMQNPRHLVRRRGQEARLRCSPMKGHSHVYWYRQLPEEGLKFMVYLQKENIIDESGMPKERFSAEFPKEGPSILRIQQVVRGDSAAYFCASLRSGVGTDTQYFGPGTRLTVL.

This clonotype appeared a few times. V and J are TRBV6-6 and TRBJ1-2; D is uncertain. This CDR3 is built from 14 residues. The V end lost 6 bases, the J end lost 3 bases, and 14 bases lay between the germline ends. Germline CDR1 reads MNHNY; CDR2 reads SVGAGI (reference sequence). The CDR3 DNA is TGTGCCAGCAGCCCGGCCGCCTCGGACTATGGCTACACCTTC. Translation: CASSPAASDYGYTF.